The 17 T cell receptor beta chains in this list originate from one sample, sequenced in a study of shared clonotypes between healthy human individuals. Sequencing was performed with immunoSEQ multiplex PCR; in TCRdb, only in-frame clones are kept and a portion is missing. This repertoire shows some 2,400,000 clones, roughly 95% found once; its top ten account for less than 0.15%. The sample taken for sequencing was naive CD4+ T cells sorted from blood. Documented subset: CD45RA+ positively selected. The source is a man younger than 30 in good health.

V usage is TRBV18 and J usage is TRBJ1-5; 9 bases line up with TRBD1. The CDR3 consists of 17 residues. The V and J ends lost 3 bases and 5 bases, in that order; junction bases with no gene match: 11. Germline V gene sequence: CDR1 KGHSH, CDR2 LQKENI. The CDR3 DNA follows: TGTGCCAGCTCACCGGTAGCGGGGACAGGGTTACATCAGCCCCAGCATTTT. It specifies CASSPVAGTGLHQPQHF.

V gene TRBV6-5 combines with J gene TRBJ2-1, with unresolved D. The CDR3 has 14 amino acids. The germline gives CDR1 MNHEY, CDR2 SVGAGI. Trimming shortened V by 5 bases and J by 0 bases, and 8 bases separated the two germline ends. The CDR3 spells CASSQPSSYNEQFF. The CDR3 DNA reads as TGTGCCAGCAGTCAGCCTTCCTCCTACAATGAGCAGTTCTTC.

The chain uses TRBV18 and TRBJ2-3; D not certain. This CDR3 is 12 amino acids long. Trimming removed 6 bases at V and 6 bases at J, with 10 bases between. Germline V gene sequence: CDR1 KGHSH, CDR2 LQKENI. DNA for the CDR3: TGTGCCAGCTCGCCCAATATTGATACGCAGTATTTT. This codes for CASSPNIDTQYF.

The rearrangement joins TRBV19 to TRBJ1-1; D is possibly TRBD1 (5 bases). Germline V gene sequence: CDR1 LNHDA, CDR2 SQIVND (reference sequence). Trimming removed 2 bases from V and 6 bases from J, with 13 bases in between. The CDR3 covers 14 residues. CDR3 region: CASSIKNRSSEAFF. The CDR3 nucleotides are TGTGCCAGTAGTATAAAGAACAGGTCTTCTGAAGCTTTCTTT.

This chain connects TRBV28 to TRBJ1-2; a weak D match, TRBD1 (5 bases). The CDR3 length is 15 residues. The V and J ends lost 5 bases and 2 bases respectively, with 15 bases between them. Germline V gene sequence: CDR1 MDHEN, CDR2 SYDVKM. CDR3 nucleotide sequence: TGTGCCAGCAGTCCCGGGGCGGGTATAAACTATGGCTACACCTTC. Protein: CASSPGAGINYGYTF.

The chain links TRBV6-5 to TRBJ2-7; D perhaps matches TRBD2 (6 bases). The V end lost 5 bases, the J end lost 3 bases, and 17 bases lay between the germline ends. The CDR3 length is 15 residues. CDR1 MNHEY and CDR2 SVGAGI come from the germline V gene. The CDR3 DNA is TGTGCCAGCAGTCCGGGGGACTTAGGCCACTACGAGCAGTACTTC. Translated: CASSPGDLGHYEQYF.

J is TRBJ1-4 and V is TRBV5-5, with 7 positions matching TRBD1. CDR3 length: 14 amino acids. Trimming at V came to 2 bases and at J to 7 bases, leaving 5 bases not matched to a gene. CDR1 is SGHKS and CDR2 is YYEKEE in the germline V gene (reference sequence). The CDR3 loop reads CASSLPGGGEKLFF. The CDR3 nucleotides are TGTGCCAGCAGCTTACCAGGGGGAGGTGAAAAACTGTTTTTT.

The rearrangement joins TRBV7-8 to TRBJ2-7; 7 positions match TRBD1. The CDR3 is made up of 13 amino acids. Trimming cost V 1 base and J 5 bases; bases outside gene matches: 2. CDR1 is SGHVS, CDR2 FQNEAQ, per germline. The DNA of the CDR3 is TGTGCCAGCAGCTTAGACAGGGGCAACGAGCAGTACTTC. Its protein is CASSLDRGNEQYF.

This chain connects TRBV5-6 to TRBJ2-6, with D possibly matching TRBD1 (5 bases). Trimming took off 4 bases at V and 4 bases at J, with 12 bases between the two ends. Per germline, CDR1 SGHDT and CDR2 YYEEEE. The CDR3 consists of 15 residues. CDR3 sequence (DNA): TGTGCCAGCAGCCCCCAGGGTTCCGGGGCCAACGTCCTGACTTTC. This sequence encodes CASSPQGSGANVLTF.

A single count supports this clone. The chain carries TRBV6-6 and TRBJ1-5, with 7 bases that match TRBD1. Losses at the gene ends were 6 bases for V and 6 bases for J; bases not matched to a gene: 8. The CDR3 spans 14 residues. From germline, CDR1 is MNHNY and CDR2 SVGAGI (reference sequence). CDR3 nucleotide sequence: TGTGCCAGCAGGACCGGACAGGTGGGTCAGCCCCAGCATTTT. It encodes CASRTGQVGQPQHF.

This sequence joins TRBV19 and TRBJ1-1; no clear D. This CDR3 is built from 14 residues. From germline, CDR1 is LNHDA and CDR2 SQIVND (reference sequence). Trimming shortened V by 5 bases and J by 7 bases, and 17 bases separated the two germline ends. The CDR3 sequence is CASSGSWAAFEAFF. CDR3 sequence (DNA): TGTGCCAGTAGTGGGTCCTGGGCCGCATTTGAAGCTTTCTTT.

This chain connects TRBV19 to TRBJ2-1; 8 bases are a match to TRBD2. The CDR3 spans 14 residues. After removal of 9 bases from V and 2 bases from J, the junction contained 6 bases not matched to a gene. Germline loops: CDR1 LNHDA, CDR2 SQIVND (reference sequence). The CDR3: CASKAGVAYNEQFF. The DNA for the CDR3 is TGTGCCAGCAAAGCGGGAGTGGCCTACAATGAGCAGTTCTTC.

This rearrangement joins TRBV10-3 to TRBJ2-6, with 11 bases that match TRBD1. V dropped 0 bases and J dropped 1; count of bases not matched to a gene: 8. The germline V gene encodes CDR1 ENHRY and CDR2 SYGVKD. The CDR3 loop spans 20 amino acids. The CDR3 here is CAISESRTGGFKSGANVLTF. The CDR3 nucleotides are TGTGCCATCAGTGAGTCCCGGACAGGGGGCTTTAAATCTGGGGCCAACGTCCTGACTTTC.

This clone was observed a single time. The chain has TRBV7-3 and TRBJ1-2, with a tentative D call TRBD1 (5 bases). The germline V and J ends were trimmed by 3 bases and 3 bases, with 11 bases remaining between them. In germline, CDR1 is SGHTA, CDR2 FQGTGA. CDR3 length: 14 amino acids. The CDR3: CASSFRRGDYGYTF. CDR3 nucleotide sequence: TGTGCCAGCAGCTTCAGAAGGGGTGACTATGGCTACACCTTC. The full variable domain, its missing parts supplied by reference TRBV7-3 and TRBJ1-2, is GAGVSQTPSNKVTEKGKYVELRCDPISGHTALYWYRQSLGQGPEFLIYFQGTGAADDSGLPNDRFFAVRPEGSVSTLKIQRTERGDSAVYLCASSFRRGDYGYTFGSGTRLTVV.

The J gene is TRBJ2-1, the V gene TRBV7-2, with 7 positions matching TRBD2. The CDR3 spans 15 residues. V shed 7 bases and J 3 bases; nucleotides not matched to a gene: 9. Per the germline V gene, CDR1 is SGHTA and CDR2 is FQGNSA. The CDR3 sequence is CASKRWGGGYNEQFF. In DNA, the CDR3 is TGTGCCAGCAAAAGATGGGGGGGAGGCTACAATGAGCAGTTCTTC.

V gene TRBV7-6 combines with J gene TRBJ2-5; 8 nucleotides align to TRBD1. The junction had 10 bases not matched to a gene; V was cut back by 5 bases and J by 5 bases. The CDR3 loop spans 15 amino acids. Germline values: CDR1 SGHVS, CDR2 FNYEAQ. The CDR3 region has the DNA TGTGCCAGCAGCCCGGGGACAGGTAGTTCGGAGACCCAGTACTTC. Its protein product is CASSPGTGSSETQYF. Full variable domain (outside the CDR3, taken from reference TRBV7-6 and TRBJ2-5): GAGVSQSPRYKVTKRGQDVALRCDPISGHVSLYWYRQALGQGPEFLTYFNYEAQQDKSGLPNDRFSAERPEGSISTLTIQRTEQRDSAMYRCASSPGTGSSETQYFGPGTRLLVL.

In its sample, this clone was seen once. V is TRBV4-1 and J is TRBJ2-3; 7 bases line up with TRBD1. The length of the CDR3 is 14 residues. CDR1 is MGHRA and CDR2 is YSYEKL in the germline V gene. The ends lost 4 bases at V and 3 bases at J; junction bases unmatched: 4. Here the CDR3 DNA reads TGCGCCAGCAGCCCAGGGGGAAGAACAGATACGCAGTATTTT. Protein product: CASSPGGRTDTQYF.